This entry features one T cell receptor beta chain sequence. This clonotype was picked up a small number of times. No cognate antigen has been identified for it. No much larger clonotype is one base removed from it; base qualities were not supplied. The reads were generated on an Illumina NovaSeq 6000. TCRalpha and TCRbeta cDNA libraries were constructed by 5'RACE with constant-segment primers, with sample barcodes and unique molecular identifiers being introduced. Trizol reagent was used to extract RNA from every sample. Library amplification was performed in two PCR steps, and a second sample barcode and Illumina TruSeq adapters were introduced in the second step. Libraries were sequenced on an Illumina NovaSeq with 2 x 150 bp paired-end reads. In the source study's methods: With migec v1.2.7, reads were demultiplexed and then collapsed into UMI-guided consensus sequences. Using mixcr v2.1.11, UMI consensuses were aligned to TRA and TRB V and J templates and then assembled into clonotypes. A clonotype was counted as expanded or contracted only if both edgeR and NoisET called the change significant, with noise models trained on biological replicates. edgeR calls used a false discovery rate-adjusted p below 0.01 and a log2 fold-change threshold of 1. As an exploratory analysis of dynamics, max-normalized trajectories of the 1000 most abundant clonotypes were examined with PCA combined with hierarchical clustering. Separately sequenced CD4+ and CD8+ repertoires were used to assign the CD4 or CD8 phenotype of responding clones. Clones were called with MiXCR by TCRdb after fastp trimmed the public reads at Q25, and only in-frame beta chains were retained. CDR3 protein duplicates are merged, each entry listing the most common genes and DNA. The V and J calls here are based on TCRdb, not the publication. The sample includes roughly 400,000 distinct CDR3 sequences, with 24% observed a single time. Together, the top ten hold about 10% of the sample.

PBMCs were isolated by Ficoll-Paque density gradient centrifugation. The sample comes from a study of T-cell memory formation after mild COVID-19 (dated by TCRdb to 2020 to 2023). About the study as a whole: TCR sequence clusters from the two donors were largely donor specific. Two young, previously healthy adult volunteers, one female and one male, were included in the cohort. Longitudinal TCRalpha and TCRbeta repertoire sequencing tracked T-cell clones expanding and contracting after mild COVID-19 in a couple of donors. On the study overall, not on this receptor specifically: The study covered only two mild cases, and larger cohorts including severe cases with pre-infection samples were considered necessary. From day 15 to 85, contracting clones showed balanced CD4/CD8 phenotypes, whereas a second wave of clones that expanded from day 15 to 37 leaned towards CD4+. Contracting CD4+ clones were located mainly in the CM and EM memory subsets, whereas CD8+ clones were found to be enriched in EMRA. Whether the second-wave clones peaking on day 37 were SARS-CoV-2 specific was not confirmed. Some responding clones were detected in pre-infection memory, which suggested that pre-existing cross-reactive memory T cells had joined the SARS-CoV-2 response.

This clonotype was obtained from an adult woman who had mild COVID-19 (a few samples of this study predate the infection). The sample titles of this study are shuffled in the database, so cell type and time point are left out; the donor was told from shared clones. The sequencing input was PBMCs or a T cell subset sorted from them (not recorded which).

The bases are TGTGCCAGCTCACGTGGACTGACTCTCGAGCAGTACTTC. It translates as CASSRGLTLEQYF. The rearrangement joined TRBV18 to TRBJ2-7; TRBD2 might be the D gene, on 5 matching bases. CDR1 and CDR2 are drawn from the germline V gene: KGHSH, LQKENI. Trimming costs V 4 bases and J 6 bases, and their ends lie 13 bases apart. From its cysteine to its phenylalanine, the CDR3 spans 13 amino acids. The retained sequence is limited to the CDR3, 39 bases, with the frame set at the first base. This CDR3, with the reference TRBV18 and TRBJ2-7 proteins standing in past its ends, gives the full variable domain NAGVMQNPRHLVRRRGQEARLRCSPMKGHSHVYWYRQLPEEGLKFMVYLQKENIIDESGMPKERFSAEFPKEGPSILRIQQVVRGDSAAYFCASSRGLTLEQYFGPGTRLTVT.